This T cell receptor beta chain originates from a study of blood T cell repertoires in COVID-19. Overall study context: From the United States, Italy and Spain came samples of acute and convalescent COVID-19. T cells, B-cell-depleted T cells, or PBMCs supplied cDNA or gDNA.

V was trimmed by 2 bases and J by 2 bases, leaving 8 bases between them. The germline V gene encodes CDR1 SGHDT and CDR2 YYEEEE. The CDR3 length is 14 residues. In the original processing: The authors estimated nucleated cell counts from reference gene primer amplification. Generated by immunoSEQ multiplex PCR, the TCRdb table keeps only in-frame clones and is missing some. That table furnishes V, J and clone size, whereas the DNA furnished D and trimming. The sample includes 250,000 to 300,000 clones, around 89% of them seen just once. The V and J genes are TRBV5-6 and TRBJ1-3; D not certain. What was sequenced was peripheral blood. The sequence was collected from a woman aged 25 to 45 who had recovered from COVID-19. The CDR3 spells CASSFLSTGNTIYF. CDR3 nucleotides: TGTGCCAGCAGCTTCCTCAGTACTGGAAACACCATATATTTT.